This TCR beta chain was observed in a study of cytomegalovirus exposure and HLA in healthy donors. Study conclusions and caveats: There was a cluster of highly shared sequence variants that was likely a sequencing artifact.

The V end was cut by 2 bases, the J end by 1 base, with 13 bases between. Germline values: CDR1 SGHTA, CDR2 FQGTGA. The CDR3 contains 16 residues. This clone was seen once. Its cognate antigen is unknown. PCR involved 60 Vbeta and 13 Jbeta primers. The assay was immunoSEQ multiplex PCR, and TCRdb's table has in-frame clones only and misses some. The sample lists about 140,000 clones, roughly 79% seen once, with about 1.5% in the top ten. This receptor was taken from a young man in good health and CMV-seropositive. The material sequenced was PBMCs. The chain recombines TRBV7-3 with TRBJ2-3; D is perhaps TRBD1 (5 bases). The CDR3 DNA follows: TGTGCCAGCAGCTTACAGGGCCCCACTGGCACAGATACGCAGTATTTT. It codes for CASSLQGPTGTDTQYF. The whole variable domain, remainder taken from reference TRBV7-3 and TRBJ2-3, is GAGVSQTPSNKVTEKGKYVELRCDPISGHTALYWYRQSLGQGPEFLIYFQGTGAADDSGLPNDRFFAVRPEGSVSTLKIQRTERGDSAVYLCASSLQGPTGTDTQYFGPGTRLTVL.